The clone carrying this T cell receptor (beta chain) was seen only a few times. No antigen is known for it. The germline gives CDR1 MGHDK, CDR2 SYGVNS. J gave up 6 bases and V 2 bases, and 5 bases lay outside the gene matches. The CDR3 consists of 15 residues. This sample stems from a study of identical twins. Study conclusions and caveats: For cord blood, abundant beta clonotypes had fewer insertions, unlike memory repertoires, which showed none.

Healthy Caucasian donors formed the entire cohort. TCRdb analysed the 5' RACE reads with MiXCR anew, one entry per CDR3 protein. The table has roughly 490,000 distinct CDR3 sequences, around 15% seen once. The sample was also reused in another study, on yellow fever vaccine responses in identical twins.

Sequenced input: CD4+ T cells sorted from blood. The sequence was collected from a woman aged 18-29 years in good health. This chain connects TRBV25-1 to TRBJ2-1; 9 bases line up with TRBD1. The CDR3 here is CASSEHGTGRNEQFF. DNA for the CDR3: TGTGCCAGCAGTGAACACGGGACAGGGCGCAATGAGCAGTTCTTC.